This T cell receptor (beta chain) was obtained from a study of blood T cells in healthy people across ages. There were at least 6 micrograms of total RNA extracted from every sample. This CDR3 is built from 13 residues. The V and J ends lost 7 bases and 3 bases respectively, with 12 bases between them. Germline V gives CDR1 SEHNR, CDR2 FQNEAQ (reference sequence). Combining a sample-barcoded 5' primer with a J-beta primer mix, a second PCR ran for roughly 6 to 12 cycles. TCRdb reanalysed the 5' RACE reads using MiXCR and keeps one entry per CDR3 protein. The sample lists hundreds of thousands of distinct CDR3 sequences, around 25% occurring once. Separately, the same data were catalogued under a study of T cells of mothers and their children. That work contributes: Both sample barcodes and 2-4 random nucleotides came from the M1S primer of the second PCR. The search for persistent microchimeric T cell clones detected none.

This chain connects TRBV7-9 to TRBJ2-5; no firm D call. This receptor was taken from a boy younger than 18 in good health. Sequenced material: blood. In DNA form, the CDR3 reads TGTGCCAGCACGTCTTCAGGTGAAGAGACCCAGTACTTC. This translates into CASTSSGEETQYF.